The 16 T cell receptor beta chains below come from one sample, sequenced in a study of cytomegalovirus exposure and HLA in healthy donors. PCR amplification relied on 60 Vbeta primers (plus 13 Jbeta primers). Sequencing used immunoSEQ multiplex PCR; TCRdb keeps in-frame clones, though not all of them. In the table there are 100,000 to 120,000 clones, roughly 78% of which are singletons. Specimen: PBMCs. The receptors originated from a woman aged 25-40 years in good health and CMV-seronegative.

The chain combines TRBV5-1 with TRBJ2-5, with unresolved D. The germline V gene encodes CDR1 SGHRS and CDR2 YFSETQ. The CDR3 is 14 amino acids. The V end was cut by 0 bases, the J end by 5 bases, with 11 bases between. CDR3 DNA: TGCGCCAGCAGCTTGGTCACCGGGTTGGAGACCCAGTACTTC. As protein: CASSLVTGLETQYF.

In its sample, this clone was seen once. The CDR3 DNA follows: TGTGCCTGGAGTGTTCTGGGCGACACTGAAGCTTTCTTT. As protein: CAWSVLGDTEAFF. V usage is TRBV30 and J usage is TRBJ1-1; D uncertain. V was cut by 0 bases and J by 3 bases, with 8 bases left in between. Germline lookup yields CDR1 GTSNPN and CDR2 SVGIG (reference sequence). The CDR3 has 13 amino acids. Together with reference TRBV30 and TRBJ1-1, the CDR3 gives the full variable domain: SQTIHQWPATLVQPVGSPLSLECTVEGTSNPNLYWYRQAAGRGLQLLFYSVGIGQISSEVPQNLSASRPQDRQFILSSKKLLLSDSGFYLCAWSVLGDTEAFFGQGTRLTVV.

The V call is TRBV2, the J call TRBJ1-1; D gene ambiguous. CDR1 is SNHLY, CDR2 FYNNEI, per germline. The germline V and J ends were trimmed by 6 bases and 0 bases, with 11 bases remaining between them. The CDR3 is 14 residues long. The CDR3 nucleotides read TGTGCCAGCAGGCGGGGAGGGATGAACACTGAAGCTTTCTTT. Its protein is CASRRGGMNTEAFF. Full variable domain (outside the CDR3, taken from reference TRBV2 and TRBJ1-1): EPEVTQTPSHQVTQMGQEVILRCVPISNHLYFYWYRQILGQKVEFLVSFYNNEISEKSEIFDDQFSVERPDGSNFTLKIRSTKLEDSAMYFCASRRGGMNTEAFFGQGTRLTVV.

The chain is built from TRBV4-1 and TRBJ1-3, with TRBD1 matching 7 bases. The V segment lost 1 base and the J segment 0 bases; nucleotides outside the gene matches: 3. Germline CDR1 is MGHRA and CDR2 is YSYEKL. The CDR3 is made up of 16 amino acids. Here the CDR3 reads CASSQAPGGSGNTIYF. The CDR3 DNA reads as TGCGCCAGCAGCCAAGCACCAGGGGGCTCTGGAAACACCATATATTTT.

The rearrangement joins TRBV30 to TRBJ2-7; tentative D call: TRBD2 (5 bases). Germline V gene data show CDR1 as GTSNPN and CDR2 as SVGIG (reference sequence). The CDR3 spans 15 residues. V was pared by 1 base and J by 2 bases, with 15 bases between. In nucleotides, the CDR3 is TGTGCCTGGAGTGGTTCCGGGAACCCCGCCTACGAGCAGTACTTC. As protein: CAWSGSGNPAYEQYF.

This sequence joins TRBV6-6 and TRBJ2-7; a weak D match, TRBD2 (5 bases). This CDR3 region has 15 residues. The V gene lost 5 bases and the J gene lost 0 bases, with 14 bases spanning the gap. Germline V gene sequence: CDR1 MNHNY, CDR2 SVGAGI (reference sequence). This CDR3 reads CASSPEGLISYEQYF. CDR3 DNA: TGTGCCAGCAGTCCAGAAGGACTTATCTCCTACGAGCAGTACTTC.

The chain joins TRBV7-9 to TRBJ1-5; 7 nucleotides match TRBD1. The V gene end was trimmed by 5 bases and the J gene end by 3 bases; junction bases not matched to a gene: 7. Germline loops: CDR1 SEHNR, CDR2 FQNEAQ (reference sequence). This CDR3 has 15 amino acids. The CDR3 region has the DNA TGTGCCAGCAGCACTGCGACAGGGAACAATCAGCCCCAGCATTTT. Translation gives CASSTATGNNQPQHF.

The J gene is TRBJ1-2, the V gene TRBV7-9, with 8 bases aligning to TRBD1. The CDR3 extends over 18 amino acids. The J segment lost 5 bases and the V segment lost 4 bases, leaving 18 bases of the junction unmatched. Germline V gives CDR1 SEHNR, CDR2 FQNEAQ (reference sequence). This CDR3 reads CASSSTWGDRSPEYGYTF. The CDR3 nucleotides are TGTGCCAGCAGCTCTACTTGGGGGGACAGGTCCCCAGAATATGGCTACACCTTC.

Here the CDR3 reads CASSMTTGVHGYTF. The CDR3 nucleotides are TGTGCCAGCAGTATGACAACAGGGGTTCATGGCTACACCTTC. This chain joins TRBV27 and TRBJ1-2, with 7 bases matching TRBD1. The CDR3 is 14 amino acids. V lost 5 bases and J lost 6; bases outside the gene matches: 9. Germline V CDR1 and CDR2: MNHEY, SMNVEV (reference sequence).

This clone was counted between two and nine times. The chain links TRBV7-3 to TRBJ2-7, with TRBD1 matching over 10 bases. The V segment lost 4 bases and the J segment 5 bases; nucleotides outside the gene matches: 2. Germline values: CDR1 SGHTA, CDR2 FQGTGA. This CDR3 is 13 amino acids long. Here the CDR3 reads CASSSGQGNEQYF. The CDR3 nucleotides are TGTGCCAGCAGCTCGGGACAGGGGAACGAGCAGTACTTC.

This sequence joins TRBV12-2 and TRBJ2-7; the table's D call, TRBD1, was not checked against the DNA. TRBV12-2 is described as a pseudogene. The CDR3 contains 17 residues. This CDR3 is CASRLGVKDRGSYEQYF. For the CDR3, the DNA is TGTGCAAGTCGCTTAGGGGTTAAGGACAGGGGTAGCTACGAGCAGTACTTC.

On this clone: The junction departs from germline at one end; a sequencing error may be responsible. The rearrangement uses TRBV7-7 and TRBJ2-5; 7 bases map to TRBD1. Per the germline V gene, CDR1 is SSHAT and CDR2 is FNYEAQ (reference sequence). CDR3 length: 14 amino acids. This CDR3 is CASSYDRAAETQYF. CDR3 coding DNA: TGTGCTAGCAGCTACGACAGGGCTGCAGAGACCCAGTACTTC.

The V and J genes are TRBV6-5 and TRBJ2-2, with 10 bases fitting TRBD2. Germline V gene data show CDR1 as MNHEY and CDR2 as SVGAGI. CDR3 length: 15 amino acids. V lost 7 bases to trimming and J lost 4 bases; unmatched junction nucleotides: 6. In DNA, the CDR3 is TGTGCCAGCAAATGGACTAGCGGTTTCACCGGGGAGCTGTTTTTT. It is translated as CASKWTSGFTGELFF.

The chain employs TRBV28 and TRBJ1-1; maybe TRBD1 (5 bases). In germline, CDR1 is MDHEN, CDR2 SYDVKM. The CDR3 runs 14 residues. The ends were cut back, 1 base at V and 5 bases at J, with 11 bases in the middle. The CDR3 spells CASSLSAGSTEAFF. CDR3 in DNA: TGTGCCAGCAGTTTATCGGCAGGGTCGACTGAAGCTTTCTTT.

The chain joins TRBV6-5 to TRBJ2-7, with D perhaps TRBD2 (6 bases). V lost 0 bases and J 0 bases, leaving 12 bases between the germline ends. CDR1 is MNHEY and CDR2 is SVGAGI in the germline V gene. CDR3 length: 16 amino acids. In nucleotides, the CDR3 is TGTGCCAGCAGTTACTCGACGGGGGAAAGCTCCTACGAGCAGTACTTC. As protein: CASSYSTGESSYEQYF.

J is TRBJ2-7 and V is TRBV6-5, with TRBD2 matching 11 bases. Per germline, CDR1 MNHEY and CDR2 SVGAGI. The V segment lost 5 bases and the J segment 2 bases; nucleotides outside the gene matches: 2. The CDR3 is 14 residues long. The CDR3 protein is CASSIAGGPYEQYF. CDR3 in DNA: TGTGCCAGCAGTATAGCGGGAGGGCCCTACGAGCAGTACTTC.